The 5 T cell receptor beta chains listed next were all sequenced from one sample in a study of blood T cell repertoires in COVID-19. TCRdb's copy holds only in-frame clones and misses some; the assay was immunoSEQ multiplex PCR. The sample holds some 160,000 clones; 75% to 85% are singletons and the top ten take roughly 1.4%. The sequencing input was peripheral blood. The receptors originated from a human donor in a cohort sampled during active COVID-19.

This sequence joins TRBV2 and TRBJ2-7; D is ambiguous. Trimming stripped 10 bases from V and 2 bases from J, with 12 bases between. CDR3 size: 12 residues. The germline V gene has CDR1 SNHLY and CDR2 FYNNEI. The CDR3 DNA follows: TGTGCCACTAGTTTCGGCCCCTACGAGCAGTACTTC. Translated, it gives CATSFGPYEQYF.

This clone showed up just once. In nucleotides, the CDR3 is TGTGCCAGCAGCCGGACTAGCGGGGGAGGAGGAGAGACCCAGTACTTC. It codes for CASSRTSGGGGETQYF. V and J are TRBV28 and TRBJ2-5, with 13 bases aligning to TRBD2. This CDR3 has 16 amino acids. V lost 6 bases to trimming and J lost 4 bases; unmatched junction nucleotides: 8. Germline V gene lookup returns CDR1 MDHEN and CDR2 SYDVKM.

This chain uses TRBV11-2 with TRBJ1-3; maybe TRBD1 (6 bases). Germline loops: CDR1 SGHAT, CDR2 FQNNGV. The V end was cut by 2 bases, the J end by 8 bases, with 13 bases between. There are 14 residues in the CDR3. This chain's CDR3 is CASSLQGPVDTIYF. DNA of the CDR3: TGTGCCAGCAGCTTACAGGGGCCGGTGGACACCATATATTTT.

The chain joins TRBV12-3 or TRBV12-4 to TRBJ1-1, with D tentatively TRBD1 (5 bases). CDR3 length: 11 amino acids. The ends were cut back, 6 bases at V and 4 bases at J, with 6 bases in the middle. CDR3 bases: TGTGCCAGCAGCCAGGGCACTGAAGCTTTCTTT. Amino acids: CASSQGTEAFF.

This clone appeared once. The V call is TRBV11-2, the J call TRBJ1-3; D is unresolved. V was trimmed by 5 bases and J by 7 bases, leaving 9 bases between them. Looked up from germline, CDR1 is SGHAT and CDR2 is FQNNGV. The length of the CDR3 is 12 residues. In nucleotides, the CDR3 is TGTGCCAGCAGCATACTTGCGAACACCATATATTTT. Amino acids: CASSILANTIYF.